The 20 T cell receptor beta chains in this list originate from one sample, sequenced in a study of blood T cells in healthy people across ages. Next came a second PCR, run for about 7 to 12 cycles, which used a sample-barcoded 5' primer along with a J-beta primer mix. Each CDR3 protein is one row after TCRdb ran MiXCR on the 5' RACE reads. The sample gives hundreds of thousands of distinct CDR3 sequences, more than 40% of which show up once; around a third is in the top ten. Sample: blood. The receptors shown here come from a woman aged 60 to 75 in good health.

This clonotype was detected only a few times. The chain links TRBV7-3 to TRBJ2-1, with TRBD2 matching over 7 bases. The CDR3 runs to 17 residues. V was clipped by 2 bases and J by 7 bases; unmatched bases: 14. From germline, CDR1 is SGHTA and CDR2 FQGTGA. CDR3 nucleotide sequence: TGTGCCAGCAGCTTAGGGAGGGACGGGAACTTCGGAAATGAGCAGTTCTTC. Protein: CASSLGRDGNFGNEQFF.

The chain couples TRBV20-1 to TRBJ2-1, with 13 bases aligning to TRBD2. Looked up from germline, CDR1 is DFQATT and CDR2 is SNEGSKA (reference sequence). The CDR3 runs to 17 residues. After removal of 6 bases from V and 1 base from J, the junction contained 9 bases not matched to a gene. The CDR3 reads CSAATSGRRLSYNEQFF. The CDR3 bases are TGCAGTGCCGCGACTAGCGGGAGGAGGTTATCCTACAATGAGCAGTTCTTC.

This clonotype was observed a few times. The V call is TRBV6-5, the J call TRBJ2-7; a possible D gene is TRBD1 (5 bases). V gave up 2 bases and J gave up 2 bases, with 7 bases separating them. The CDR3 has 13 amino acids. Germline V gene data show CDR1 as MNHEY and CDR2 as SVGAGI. Here the CDR3 reads CASSYGAAYEQYF. In nucleotides, the CDR3 is TGTGCCAGCAGTTACGGGGCAGCCTACGAGCAGTACTTC.

This chain links TRBV28 with TRBJ1-2; possible D gene TRBD1, 6 bases. The CDR3 sequence is 14 residues long. V lost 6 bases, J lost 5 bases, and 16 bases lay in between. Germline CDR1 reads MDHEN; CDR2 reads SYDVKM. The CDR3 spells CASSISSGAYGYTF. In DNA form, the CDR3 reads TGTGCCAGCAGCATTTCTTCAGGGGCTTATGGCTACACCTTC.

The V gene is TRBV6-6, the J gene TRBJ2-3; D may be TRBD2 (6 bases). The ends were cut back, 4 bases at V and 0 bases at J, with 11 bases in the middle. The CDR3 sequence is 15 residues long. Germline V gene data show CDR1 as MNHNY and CDR2 as SVGAGI (reference sequence). The CDR3 DNA is TGTGCCAGCAGTTCGGGAGCGACTAGCACAGATACGCAGTATTTT. This gives the protein CASSSGATSTDTQYF.

The table lists this clonotype with a few counts. The CDR3 protein is CASSPHTGTRGQETQYF. Written as DNA, the CDR3 is TGTGCCAGCAGCCCCCACACGGGGACTAGGGGCCAAGAGACCCAGTACTTC. V usage is TRBV7-3 and J usage is TRBJ2-5, with TRBD2 matching over 8 bases. Germline CDR1 and CDR2: SGHTA and FQGTGA. The junction had 12 bases not matched to a gene; V was cut back by 5 bases and J by 1 base. The CDR3 extends over 17 amino acids.

The chain combines TRBV11-2 with TRBJ2-7, with no clear D. There are 12 residues in the CDR3. Germline V gene lookup returns CDR1 SGHAT and CDR2 FQNNGV. Trimming took off 5 bases at V and 5 bases at J, with 10 bases between the two ends. The CDR3: CASSPEINEQYF. In DNA form, the CDR3 reads TGTGCCAGCAGCCCCGAGATCAACGAGCAGTACTTC.

The DNA of the CDR3 is TGTGCCAGCAGTCCCTTCGGTATCGATACGCAGTATTTT. Translated, it gives CASSPFGIDTQYF. This chain links TRBV6-2 or TRBV6-3 with TRBJ2-3; no clear D gene. Trimming cost V 5 bases and J 6 bases, with 12 bases left between them. The CDR3 spans 13 residues. Germline loops: CDR1 MNHEY, CDR2 SVGEGT.

V gene TRBV6-2 or TRBV6-3 combines with J gene TRBJ2-7; TRBD2 aligns across 7 bases. CDR1 and CDR2 from the germline V gene are MNHEY and SVGEGT. This CDR3 region has 15 residues. J gave up 6 bases and V 1 base, and 9 bases lay outside the gene matches. CDR3 coding DNA: TGTGCCAGCAGTTACTTGATGGATGGCGGGGGCGAGCAGTACTTC. Protein sequence: CASSYLMDGGGEQYF.

Only one count was recorded for this clonotype. This chain connects TRBV7-9 to TRBJ2-7, with 11 positions matching TRBD2. Unmatched junction bases numbered 10, after V lost 5 bases and J lost 7 bases. CDR1 is SEHNR and CDR2 is FQNEAQ in the germline V gene (reference sequence). The CDR3 runs to 15 residues. This CDR3 reads CASSDRGLADNEQYF. The CDR3, as DNA: TGTGCCAGCAGCGATAGGGGACTAGCGGACAATGAGCAGTACTTC. Combining the CDR3 with reference TRBV7-9 and TRBJ2-7 gives the whole variable domain DTGVSQNPRHKITKRGQNVTFRCDPISEHNRLYWYRQTLGQGPEFLTYFQNEAQLEKSRLLSDRFSAERPKGSFSTLEIQRTEQGDSAMYLCASSDRGLADNEQYFGPGTRLTVT.

The gene calls are TRBV10-3 and TRBJ2-7; D possibly uses TRBD1 or TRBD2 (5 bases each). The V end was cut by 2 bases, the J end by 0 bases, with 11 bases between. The germline gives CDR1 ENHRY, CDR2 SYGVKD. This CDR3 is built from 15 residues. CDR3: CAISEPGRTSYEQYF. The CDR3 region has the DNA TGTGCCATCAGTGAGCCGGGACGGACCTCCTACGAGCAGTACTTC.

J is TRBJ2-3 and V is TRBV13; D might be TRBD1 (5 bases). V was pared by 0 bases and J by 0 bases, with 13 bases between. CDR3 length: 17 amino acids. Germline CDR1 and CDR2: PRHDT and FYEKMQ (reference sequence). CDR3: CASSLGFQGVSTDTQYF. CDR3 bases: TGTGCCAGCAGCTTAGGGTTCCAGGGCGTGAGCACAGATACGCAGTATTTT.

The V gene is TRBV30, the J gene TRBJ2-1; D tentatively reads TRBD1 or TRBD2 (6 bases each). The length of the CDR3 is 10 residues. Germline values: CDR1 GTSNPN, CDR2 SVGIG (reference sequence). Trimming cost V 8 bases and J 15 bases, with 17 bases left between them. The CDR3 DNA is TGTGCCCGCGGCGGGACAATGTTGTTCTTC. Translation gives CARGGTMLFF.

The chain combines TRBV29-1 with TRBJ2-2; tentative D call: TRBD1 (6 bases). CDR3 length: 13 residues. Germline V gene data show CDR1 as SQVTM and CDR2 as ANQGSEA. Trimming shortened V by 6 bases and J by 7 bases, and 15 bases separated the two germline ends. The CDR3 nucleotides read TGCAGCGTCGGCACAGGGTCGGACGGGGAGCTGTTTTTT. This gives the protein CSVGTGSDGELFF.

V gene TRBV2 combines with J gene TRBJ2-6; 7 bases are a match to TRBD1. Trimming at V came to 5 bases and at J to 4 bases, leaving 5 bases not matched to a gene. The CDR3 length is 15 residues. Germline assignment: CDR1 SNHLY and CDR2 FYNNEI. Here the CDR3 reads CASSLTGVGANVLTF. As DNA, the CDR3 is TGTGCCAGCAGTCTAACAGGGGTCGGGGCCAACGTCCTGACTTTC.

CDR3 residues: CSVADGNTIYF. The CDR3 region has the DNA TGCAGCGTTGCGGATGGAAACACCATATATTTT. V gene TRBV29-1 combines with J gene TRBJ1-3; D is unresolved. Germline V gene sequence: CDR1 SQVTM, CDR2 ANQGSEA. V was pared by 4 bases and J by 3 bases, with 4 bases between. This CDR3 region has 11 residues.

Turning to this clonotype: A read error may account for a junction end that differs from germline. The genes are TRBV6-2 or TRBV6-3 and TRBJ1-6; D gene unclear. Germline assignment: CDR1 MNHEY and CDR2 SVGEGT. The CDR3 is 15 amino acids. The CDR3 protein is CASSPSGSSNSPLHF. The CDR3 nucleotides are TGTGCCAGCAGCCCTTCAGGATCCTCTAATTCACCCCTCCACTTT.

The genes are TRBV16 and TRBJ1-6; D ambiguous. V was clipped by 1 base and J by 0 bases, with 7 bases between them. Germline CDR1 reads KGHSY; CDR2 reads FQNENV. CDR3 length: 16 amino acids. The DNA for the CDR3 is TGTGCCAGCAGCCAATTGGGAAGCTCCTATAATTCACCCCTCCACTTT. Amino acids: CASSQLGSSYNSPLHF.

V is TRBV28 and J is TRBJ2-7; D not certain. The CDR3 has 15 amino acids. The V end lost 1 base, the J end lost 0 bases, and 10 bases lay between the germline ends. Looked up from germline, CDR1 is MDHEN and CDR2 is SYDVKM. The CDR3 protein is CASSLSGYISYEQYF. In nucleotides, the CDR3 is TGTGCCAGCAGTTTATCAGGATACATCTCCTACGAGCAGTACTTC. The variable domain in full, completed from reference TRBV28 and TRBJ2-7, reads DVKVTQSSRYLVKRTGEKVFLECVQDMDHENMFWYRQDPGLGLRLIYFSYDVKMKEKGDIPEGYSVSREKKERFSLILESASTNQTSMYLCASSLSGYISYEQYFGPGTRLTVT.

This clonotype has only a few counts. CDR3 sequence (DNA): TGCGCCAGCAGCTTTAGCGGGAGTGGGGCCAACGTCCTGACTTTC. Protein product: CASSFSGSGANVLTF. V gene TRBV5-1 combines with J gene TRBJ2-6, with 9 nucleotides matching TRBD2. This CDR3 is 15 amino acids long. With 2 bases clipped from V and 3 bases from J, the junction kept 0 bases outside the gene matches. Germline V CDR1 and CDR2: SGHRS, YFSETQ.